This TCR beta chain was retrieved from a study of blood T cell repertoires in COVID-19. Study information: Donors in the United States, Italy and Spain gave samples during acute or convalescent COVID-19.

The CDR3 is 16 amino acids. With 2 bases removed from V and 2 bases from J, the gap between germline ends came to 14 bases. The germline CDR1 and CDR2 sequences are SGHRS and YFSETQ. Some clones are missing from TCRdb's copy, which holds only in-frame ones; the method was immunoSEQ multiplex PCR. This table holds 250,000 to 350,000 clones, roughly 85% found once. The J gene is TRBJ2-1, the V gene TRBV5-1; the D gene is possibly TRBD2 (5 bases). Input material: PBMCs or T cells enriched from blood (not recorded which). The TCR was taken from a woman aged 35 to 49 who had recovered from COVID-19. CDR3 in amino acids: CASSLGGPETYNEQFF. The DNA for the CDR3 is TGCGCCAGCAGCTTAGGCGGGCCCGAAACCTACAATGAGCAGTTCTTC. The full variable domain, with the rest looked up from reference TRBV5-1 and TRBJ2-1, is KAGVTQTPRYLIKTRGQQVTLSCSPISGHRSVSWYQQTPGQGLQFLFEYFSETQRNKGNFPGRFSGRQFSNSRSEMNVSTLELGDSALYLCASSLGGPETYNEQFFGPGTRLTVL.